The T cell receptor (beta chain) described here comes from a study of blood T cell repertoires in COVID-19. Study summary: Italy, Spain and the United States were the sources of the convalescent and acute COVID-19 samples.

CDR1 SGHVS and CDR2 FNYEAQ come from the germline V gene. The CDR3 sequence is 12 residues long. Deletions cut 5 bases from V and 5 bases from J, with 9 bases between. Assay: immunoSEQ multiplex PCR; the TCRdb copy retains only in-frame clones and omits some. Of about 190,000 clones listed, around four fifths were seen once; the top ten hold roughly 2.8%. J is TRBJ1-1 and V is TRBV7-6, with no clear D. The clonotype comes from a woman older than 75 with active or convalescent COVID-19. The sequencing sample was made of peripheral blood. The CDR3 protein is CASSPRGTEAFF. The CDR3 bases are TGTGCCAGCAGCCCCCGCGGAACTGAAGCTTTCTTT.